This TCR beta chain was observed in a study of cytomegalovirus exposure and HLA in healthy donors. Each of the donors was a healthy bone marrow donor. Amplification used 60 Vbeta primers and 13 Jbeta primers. Assay used: immunoSEQ multiplex PCR; TCRdb lists only in-frame clones, some missing. The table shows 85,000 to 100,000 clones, with about two thirds occurring only once. Trimming left V 4 bases short and J 4 bases short, with 17 bases between. The germline V gene has CDR1 LGHNA and CDR2 YSLEER. The CDR3 is 16 amino acids. This clone was found a few times. The TCR was taken from a man aged 50 to 59 in good health and CMV-seronegative. The V call is TRBV4-3, the J call TRBJ1-3, with D uncertain. Sequenced material: PBMCs. CDR3 coding DNA: TGCGCCAGCAGCCCTCGTTCGGAGGGAGTCGGAAACACCATATATTTT. This translates into CASSPRSEGVGNTIYF.